Listed below are T cell receptor beta chains from one sample, sequenced in a study of T cell changes during pregnancy in multiple sclerosis. TCRdb's copy holds only in-frame clones and misses some; the assay was immunoSEQ multiplex PCR. The profile shows tens of thousands of clones, approximately 93% of them singletons. The sample was peripheral blood, taken in the second trimester of pregnancy. Receptors were obtained from a female donor with multiple sclerosis, enrolled in a pregnancy study. Each CDR3 is given with its conserved first and last residue. D genes are given only for firm matches. The size of a clone is reported for some rows only, either as once, few or many, or as a class for expanded clones.

DNA,CDR3,D,J,size,V
TGTGCCAGCAGCTTAGGACTAGATTGGAGTGAGCAGTTCTTC,CASSLGLDWSEQFF,NA,TRBJ2-1,NA,TRBV11-2
TGCGCCAGCAGCCACGGTGGACAGTCCTACGAGCAGTACTTC,CASSHGGQSYEQYF,NA,TRBJ2-7,NA,TRBV4-3
TGCGCCAGCAGCCAAGAGGGGGGTTACAATGAGCAGTTCTTC,CASSQEGGYNEQFF,NA,TRBJ2-1,NA,TRBV4-1
TGTGCCAGCAGCATGCAGGGTTTCAGCTCTGGAAACACCATATATTTT,CASSMQGFSSGNTIYF,NA,TRBJ1-3,NA,TRBV7-9
TGTGCCAGCAGTTCATCTAGTCCTCAGCGAGCTTTCTTT,CASSSSSPQRAFF,NA,TRBJ1-1,NA,TRBV28
TGCAGCGTTACCGGGACAGGGTATCTCGAGCAGTACTTC,CSVTGTGYLEQYF,TRBD1,TRBJ2-7,NA,TRBV29-1
TGTGCCAGCAGCCGTAGGGCTAGCGGGAGTAGCGATGAGCAGTTCTTC,CASSRRASGSSDEQFF,TRBD2,TRBJ2-1,NA,TRBV6-4
TGCGCCAGCAGCCAAGCGGGGAGCCTCCAAGAGACCCAGTACTTC,CASSQAGSLQETQYF,NA,TRBJ2-5,NA,TRBV4-1
TGTGCCAGCAGTTGGGGGGGGGAGACCCAGTACTTC,CASSWGGETQYF,TRBD2,TRBJ2-5,NA,TRBV6-6
TGTGCCAGCAGACCTCCCGGGAACTCTGGAAACACCATATATTTT,CASRPPGNSGNTIYF,NA,TRBJ1-3,NA,TRBV14
TGTGCCAGCAGTGGGACAGTAAACACTGAAGCTTTCTTT,CASSGTVNTEAFF,NA,TRBJ1-1,NA,TRBV6-1
TGTGCCAGTAGTATTGCTAGCGGGAGTTACGAGCAGTACTTC,CASSIASGSYEQYF,TRBD2,TRBJ2-7,NA,TRBV19
TGCGCCAGCAGCTCAATGGGACTAGCGGGAGCAGAGACCCAGTACTTC,CASSSMGLAGAETQYF,TRBD2,TRBJ2-5,NA,TRBV5-1
TGTGCCAGCAGCAAGACTAGCGGGATTAGAAATGAGCAGTTCTTC,CASSKTSGIRNEQFF,TRBD2,TRBJ2-1,NA,TRBV9
TGTGCTAGCAGCTTCGGTGGGGCCCAAGAGACCCAGTACTTC,CASSFGGAQETQYF,NA,TRBJ2-5,once,TRBV7-7
TGCGCCAGCAGCCCCTCCGGGACTACTTACAATGAGCAGTTCTTC,CASSPSGTTYNEQFF,TRBD2,TRBJ2-1,NA,TRBV5-1
TGTGCCAGCAGCTCGCGGACTAGCGGGTACGAGCAGTACTTC,CASSSRTSGYEQYF,TRBD2,TRBJ2-7,NA,TRBV5-6
TGTGCCTGGATAAACAGGGGTTTGAGCCCTGAAGCTTTCTTT,CAWINRGLSPEAFF,TRBD1,TRBJ1-1,NA,TRBV30
TGCGCCAGCAGCTTGGATCTGGGCCCCTACGAGCAGTACTTC,CASSLDLGPYEQYF,NA,TRBJ2-7,NA,TRBV5-1
TGTGCCAGCTTGAGTTCAGATACGCAGTATTTT,CASLSSDTQYF,NA,TRBJ2-3,NA,TRBV13
TGTGCCAGCAGCTCCTTACAGTTCTCTGGGGCCAACGTCCTGACTTTC,CASSSLQFSGANVLTF,NA,TRBJ2-6,NA,TRBV7-9
TGTGCCAGTAGTATAGCGGGAGGGACCTACGAGCAGTACTTC,CASSIAGGTYEQYF,TRBD2,TRBJ2-7,NA,TRBV19
TGCGCCAGCAGCCAAGATCTTCGGGAAACCCAGCATTTT,CASSQDLRETQHF,NA,TRBJ1-5,NA,TRBV4-3
TGTGCCAGCAGCCCGGGACTAGCGGGGCCCTACGAGCAGTACTTC,CASSPGLAGPYEQYF,TRBD2,TRBJ2-7,once,TRBV11-3
TGTGCCAGCAAAAATGGGGCCTCCTCCGGGCGTGAGCAGTTCTTC,CASKNGASSGREQFF,NA,TRBJ2-1,NA,TRBV2
TGCAGCGTTGAGGAGTCTAGCGGGAGGGCCACAGATACGCAGTATTTT,CSVEESSGRATDTQYF,TRBD2,TRBJ2-3,NA,TRBV29-1
TGTGCCAGCAGCCGGGGAGGACTAGCGGGTCAAGAGACCCAGTACTTC,CASSRGGLAGQETQYF,TRBD2,TRBJ2-5,NA,TRBV7-9
TGTGCCAGCACTGCCCAAGGCGGGAGGGTCTACAATGAGCAGTTCTTC,CASTAQGGRVYNEQFF,TRBD2,TRBJ2-1,NA,TRBV6-6
TGTGCCAGCAGCTTATATGGGGGCAGGACGAACACTGAAGCTTTCTTT,CASSLYGGRTNTEAFF,NA,TRBJ1-1,once,TRBV7-9
TGTGCCAGCAGTTTCAGCGGGAGCGCCACCGGGGAGCTGTTTTTT,CASSFSGSATGELFF,TRBD2,TRBJ2-2,NA,TRBV6-6
TGTGCCAGCAGCCAACAGACGGGGACTAGCCGATACGAGCAGTACTTC,CASSQQTGTSRYEQYF,TRBD2,TRBJ2-7,NA,TRBV7-9
TGTGCCACCAGTATCGGGTCTGGAAACACCATATATTTT,CATSIGSGNTIYF,NA,TRBJ1-3,once,TRBV15
TGCAGCGTTGAAGGACAGGGATATGGCTACACCTTC,CSVEGQGYGYTF,TRBD1,TRBJ1-2,NA,TRBV29-1
TGTGCCAGCAGTTTCCAAACCCCTATACGATTCCACGAGCAGTACTTC,CASSFQTPIRFHEQYF,NA,TRBJ2-7,NA,TRBV28
TGTGCCAGCGGACTAGCGGGAGCAGGGACCGTCGAGCAGTACTTC,CASGLAGAGTVEQYF,TRBD2,TRBJ2-7,NA,TRBV7-8
TGTGTCAGCAGCCGAAACACAAACACTGAAGCTTTCTTT,CVSSRNTNTEAFF,NA,TRBJ1-1,NA,TRBV7-9
TGCGCCAGCAGCCAAGATCCCCCCGGGGGGATGAATGAGCAGTTCTTC,CASSQDPPGGMNEQFF,TRBD2,TRBJ2-1,few,TRBV4-3
TGTGCCAGCAGCTCATCCCACACAGGGGGACGATCCTACGAGCAGTACTTC,CASSSSHTGGRSYEQYF,TRBD1,TRBJ2-7,NA,TRBV7-2
TGTGCCAGCAGCGCACAACAGGGGGCCACTGAAGCTTTCTTT,CASSAQQGATEAFF,TRBD1,TRBJ1-1,once,TRBV9
TGTGCCAGCAGTCCATCCCCCCCGGACAGCCTGAATCAGCCCCAGCATTTT,CASSPSPPDSLNQPQHF,NA,TRBJ1-5,NA,TRBV25-1
TGTGCCAGCAGTTCCCCGGGGTGGGGCTACACCTTC,CASSSPGWGYTF,NA,TRBJ1-2,NA,TRBV7-2
TGTGCCAGCAGCCCGACGCCTAGTGCAGATACGCAGTATTTT,CASSPTPSADTQYF,NA,TRBJ2-3,NA,TRBV7-9
TGTGCCAGCAGCCAAGATTGGCTAGCGGACTTTTACAATGAGCAGTTCTTC,CASSQDWLADFYNEQFF,TRBD2,TRBJ2-1,NA,TRBV14
TGTGCCAGCAGCCACGGTGCCCGAGAGGCAGATACGCAGTATTTT,CASSHGAREADTQYF,NA,TRBJ2-3,NA,TRBV4-2
TGTGCCAGCAGCTTGGCGGACAATGAGCAGTTCTTC,CASSLADNEQFF,NA,TRBJ2-1,NA,TRBV5-5
TGTGCCAGCAGCCCTCTGGCTAGCGTAGGTTTGAATGAGCAGTTCTTC,CASSPLASVGLNEQFF,NA,TRBJ2-1,NA,TRBV9
TGTGCCAGCAGCTTGCAGGCCGGCACTGAAGCTTTCTTT,CASSLQAGTEAFF,NA,TRBJ1-1,NA,TRBV5-4
TGTGCCAGCAGCTTAGGCAGTAACACCGGGGAGCTGTTTTTT,CASSLGSNTGELFF,NA,TRBJ2-2,NA,TRBV7-6
TGTGCCAGCAGCTTAGAAGGCGGACTAGCGAGATACAATGAGCAGTTCTTC,CASSLEGGLARYNEQFF,TRBD2,TRBJ2-1,NA,TRBV7-9
TGCGCCAGCAGCCAAGGGCAGGGGCGGCCTGAAAAACTGTTTTTT,CASSQGQGRPEKLFF,NA,TRBJ1-4,NA,TRBV4-1
TGTGCCAGCAGTGCCAGCGCTAGCGGGAGAGGCCCAGATACGCAGTATTTT,CASSASASGRGPDTQYF,TRBD2,TRBJ2-3,NA,TRBV9
TGTGCCAGCAGCGGAAGACAGGGGACCGGGGAGCTGTTTTTT,CASSGRQGTGELFF,TRBD1,TRBJ2-2,NA,TRBV14
TGCGCCAGCAGCTGGGGAGGCGGGCCTCAATACAATGAGCAGTTCTTC,CASSWGGGPQYNEQFF,NA,TRBJ2-1,NA,TRBV5-1
TGTGCCAGCAGCGGGAGAGGGGGTTCGGTCACCGGGGAGCTGTTTTTT,CASSGRGGSVTGELFF,NA,TRBJ2-2,once,TRBV9
TGCGCCAGCAGCTTTAATCCCATCCGAGCGGGAGGGAATCCAGATACGCAGTATTTT,CASSFNPIRAGGNPDTQYF,TRBD2,TRBJ2-3,NA,TRBV5-1
TGTGCCAGTAGCTTGGGGACAGGGGACAATGAGCAGTTCTTC,CASSLGTGDNEQFF,TRBD1,TRBJ2-1,NA,TRBV19
TGTGCCAGCAGCTTAGGCTTGGACAGGGACGGAAACACCATATATTTT,CASSLGLDRDGNTIYF,TRBD1,TRBJ1-3,NA,TRBV7-9
TGTGCCAGCAGCGCGGGACTAGCGGGAGTCAACGAGCAGTACTTC,CASSAGLAGVNEQYF,TRBD2,TRBJ2-7,NA,TRBV9
TGTGCCAGCATAGGGACAGGGGGTCAAGAGACCCAGTACTTC,CASIGTGGQETQYF,TRBD1,TRBJ2-5,NA,TRBV2